This T cell receptor beta chain emerged from a study of T cell responses to AZD1222 COVID-19 vaccine. Study observations and caveats: Reports indicate that nearly half of spike-specific TCRs are directed at unmutated variant regions.

Profiling relied on immunoSEQ multiplex PCR, and the TCRdb table lists in-frame clones only, not all of them. The sample includes more than 150,000 clones, 75% to 90% of them seen just once. Germline V gene sequence: CDR1 MDHEN, CDR2 SYDVKM. The CDR3 totals 16 residues. V lost 6 bases to trimming and J lost 3 bases, with 17 bases between them. As to this clone: No antigen is known for it.

The J gene is TRBJ2-2, the V gene TRBV28; the D is unclear. The TCR originated in an adult who had recovered from COVID-19. The sequencing used peripheral blood, collected after recovery from COVID-19. This CDR3 reads CASSPLDQKHTGELFF. The CDR3 DNA reads TGTGCCAGCAGCCCCCTTGACCAAAAACACACCGGGGAGCTGTTTTTT.